This T cell receptor beta chain was sequenced in a study of Ad26.COV2.S vaccination and SARS-CoV-2 variants. General study results and limits: Measurement of non-spike TCR breadth gave similar results in vaccine and placebo recipients.

Clones were read by immunoSEQ multiplex PCR, and TCRdb kept only the in-frame ones, dropping some. This sample yields fewer than 300,000 clones, of which around 87% are seen a single time; 2.5% to 3.5% belongs to the top ten. This sample's treatment: 15 to 20 received Ad26.COV2.S at low or high dose, single or two shots; about 5 received placebo; per-sample allocation not given. Sampling was performed 63 days after the first vaccine or placebo injection. Wuhan-strain SARS-CoV-2 spike was expressed by the Ad26 vector that made up the vaccine. The germline V gene has CDR1 MNHEY and CDR2 SMNVEV (reference sequence). Trimming pared 5 bases from V and 2 bases from J, leaving 18 bases between. This CDR3 region has 16 residues. As regards this clone: Its target is not known.

The specimen was peripheral blood, collected in a trial of Ad26.COV2.S vaccine versus placebo. The chain has TRBV27 and TRBJ1-2; TRBD1 is a possible D gene (5 bases). The TCR originated in a person aged 18-65 years who received the Ad26.COV2.S COVID-19 vaccine or a placebo. The CDR3 nucleotides are TGTGCCAGCAGTCCAGGGCAGGGATTGAAAAACTATGGCTACACCTTC. This translates into CASSPGQGLKNYGYTF.